Following are 25 T cell receptor beta chains from one sample sequenced in a study of T cell changes during pregnancy in multiple sclerosis. Sequencing was performed with immunoSEQ multiplex PCR; in TCRdb, only in-frame clones are kept and a portion is missing. The data show 90,000 or so clones, around 94% seen once. Sequenced here: peripheral blood, sampled after pregnancy. The source is a female donor in good health, enrolled as a control in a pregnancy study.

This chain joins TRBV6-6 and TRBJ1-2, with a possible D match to TRBD1 (6 bases). In germline, CDR1 is MNHNY, CDR2 SVGAGI (reference sequence). Trimming removed 0 bases at V and 4 bases at J, with 12 bases between. The CDR3 length is 15 residues. This CDR3 reads CASSYSRQVSYGYTF. The CDR3 DNA reads TGTGCCAGCAGTTACTCGAGACAGGTCAGCTATGGCTACACCTTC.

The chain uses TRBV6-1 and TRBJ2-1, with D possibly being TRBD1 (5 bases). The CDR3 sequence is 13 residues long. V gave up 6 bases and J gave up 0 bases, with 6 bases separating them. Germline V gives CDR1 MNHNS, CDR2 SASEGT. The CDR3 nucleotides read TGTGCCAGCAGGCAGGGCTCCTACAATGAGCAGTTCTTC. Translated: CASRQGSYNEQFF.

The chain combines TRBV5-1 with TRBJ2-7; 10 bases are shared with TRBD1. This CDR3 has 15 amino acids. CDR1 is SGHRS and CDR2 is YFSETQ in the germline V gene. V was pared by 2 bases and J by 2 bases, with 4 bases of the junction left unmatched. CDR3 nucleotides: TGCGCCAGCAGCTTCAAGGGACAGGGGCCCTACGAGCAGTACTTC. Amino acid sequence: CASSFKGQGPYEQYF.

The J gene is TRBJ2-7, the V gene TRBV5-1, with TRBD2 as a possible D gene (5 bases). V lost 4 bases and J 2 bases, leaving 16 bases between the germline ends. Germline assignment: CDR1 SGHRS and CDR2 YFSETQ. This CDR3 has 15 amino acids. The CDR3 spells CASSPRWEFTYEQYF. For the CDR3, the DNA is TGCGCCAGCAGCCCCCGGTGGGAGTTCACCTACGAGCAGTACTTC.

This chain uses TRBV5-1 with TRBJ2-2; D not certain. Germline loops: CDR1 SGHRS, CDR2 YFSETQ. This CDR3 region has 15 residues. V lost 0 bases to trimming and J lost 0 bases, with 6 bases between them. The CDR3 is CASSLGSANTGELFF. The CDR3 DNA sequence: TGCGCCAGCAGCTTGGGCAGCGCGAACACCGGGGAGCTGTTTTTT.

The V gene is TRBV13, the J gene TRBJ2-7; weak D call: TRBD2 (5 bases). Deletions cut 1 base from V and 4 bases from J, with 5 bases between. CDR1 is PRHDT, CDR2 FYEKMQ, per germline (reference sequence). This CDR3 region has 12 residues. The CDR3 bases are TGTGCCAGCAGCTTAGCGGGGTACGAGCAGTACTTC. Amino acid sequence: CASSLAGYEQYF.

This chain joins TRBV18 and TRBJ2-1; tentatively, D is TRBD1 (6 bases). The CDR3 extends over 15 amino acids. The germline CDR1 and CDR2 sequences are KGHSH and LQKENI. V lost 2 bases and J lost 9, with 17 bases in between. The CDR3 DNA sequence: TGTGCCAGCTCACCAGGTACAGGGCGCCTTATTGAGCAGTTCTTC. Amino acid sequence: CASSPGTGRLIEQFF.

The chain employs TRBV2 and TRBJ2-3; D perhaps matches TRBD1 (6 bases). The germline V and J ends were trimmed by 4 bases and 0 bases, with 11 bases remaining between them. CDR1 and CDR2 from the germline V gene are SNHLY and FYNNEI. This CDR3 is 15 amino acids long. The CDR3 sequence: CASSVAGVSTDTQYF. CDR3 nucleotide sequence: TGTGCCAGCAGTGTGGCAGGGGTTAGCACAGATACGCAGTATTTT.

The chain couples TRBV4-1 to TRBJ2-7; TRBD1 matches 7 bases. Germline CDR1 MGHRA, CDR2 YSYEKL. The trim removed 3 bases at V and 5 bases at J, leaving 7 bases unmatched. The CDR3 is 14 residues long. The CDR3 DNA reads as TGCGCCAGCAGCCAGAAAGGGGGCTTAGACGAGCAGTACTTC. It encodes CASSQKGGLDEQYF.

This clone was detected only a few times. The chain uses TRBV29-1 and TRBJ2-5; a weak D match, TRBD2 (5 bases). From germline, CDR1 is SQVTM and CDR2 ANQGSEA. The V end was cut by 8 bases, the J end by 0 bases, with 10 bases between. The CDR3 contains 12 residues. CDR3 sequence: CSSSGNQETQYF. The CDR3 region has the DNA TGCAGCTCCTCCGGGAACCAAGAGACCCAGTACTTC.

This chain connects TRBV5-1 to TRBJ2-1; TRBD2 matches at 8 bases. Germline CDR1 reads SGHRS; CDR2 reads YFSETQ. The CDR3 is made up of 15 amino acids. V was clipped by 2 bases and J by 3 bases; unmatched bases: 4. This chain's CDR3 is CASSFAAGGYNEQFF. The DNA of the CDR3 is TGCGCCAGCAGCTTCGCGGCGGGAGGCTACAATGAGCAGTTCTTC.

J is TRBJ1-1 and V is TRBV5-1, with a weak D call TRBD1 (5 bases). The CDR3 sequence is 15 residues long. Per germline, CDR1 SGHRS and CDR2 YFSETQ. V was cut by 4 bases and J by 0 bases, with 13 bases left in between. The CDR3 DNA reads TGCGCCAGCAGCCTGACTGGGGCAATGAACACTGAAGCTTTCTTT. Its translation is CASSLTGAMNTEAFF.

The genes are TRBV5-6 and TRBJ2-7; TRBD2 matches at 10 bases. CDR1 SGHDT and CDR2 YYEEEE come from the germline V gene. Trimming removed 5 bases from V and 4 bases from J; junction bases left unmatched: 6. This CDR3 has 14 amino acids. CDR3 residues: CASRRAGGTYEQYF. The CDR3 DNA sequence: TGTGCCAGCAGACGAGCGGGAGGGACGTACGAGCAGTACTTC.

The chain joins TRBV5-1 to TRBJ2-6; D gene uncertain. The germline V and J ends were trimmed by 0 bases and 1 base, with 11 bases remaining between them. Germline V lookup: CDR1 SGHRS, CDR2 YFSETQ. This CDR3 has 17 amino acids. CDR3 nucleotides: TGCGCCAGCAGCTTGGGGGCCTCGGTGTCTGGGGCCAACGTCCTGACTTTC. Protein sequence: CASSLGASVSGANVLTF.

The table lists this clone with a count of one. The V and J genes are TRBV5-4 and TRBJ2-3; TRBD2 might be the D (6 bases). Trimming removed 0 bases at V and 1 base at J, with 12 bases between. CDR3 size: 16 residues. CDR1 is SGHNT and CDR2 is YYREEE in the germline V gene (reference sequence). The CDR3: CASSLGLEKRTDTQYF. Written as DNA, the CDR3 is TGTGCCAGCAGCTTGGGACTAGAGAAGCGCACAGATACGCAGTATTTT.

This sequence joins TRBV6-6 and TRBJ2-7; TRBD1 is a possible D gene (6 bases). V was shortened by 0 bases and J by 0 bases, with 6 bases between the two germline ends. This CDR3 spans 14 amino acids. Germline loops: CDR1 MNHNY, CDR2 SVGAGI (reference sequence). Here the CDR3 DNA reads TGTGCCAGCAGTTACTCGGACAGCTCCTACGAGCAGTACTTC. The encoded protein is CASSYSDSSYEQYF.

This CDR3 reads CASSLAGGTDTQYF. The CDR3 DNA sequence: TGCGCCAGCAGCTTGGCCGGGGGCACAGATACGCAGTATTTT. The rearrangement links TRBV5-1 to TRBJ2-3, with D perhaps matching TRBD2 (5 bases). Trimming pared 0 bases from V and 1 base from J, leaving 6 bases between. CDR1 is SGHRS and CDR2 is YFSETQ in the germline V gene. The CDR3 contains 14 residues.

Only one count was recorded for this clone. The chain combines TRBV9 with TRBJ2-7, with TRBD2 matching 9 bases. Trimming removed 2 bases from V and 3 bases from J; junction bases left unmatched: 6. Per the germline V gene, CDR1 is SGDLS and CDR2 is YYNGEE. The CDR3 is 15 amino acids. In DNA, the CDR3 is TGTGCCAGCAGCGTTAATAGCGGGAGTAACTACGAGCAGTACTTC. Its translation: CASSVNSGSNYEQYF.

The J gene is TRBJ2-3, the V gene TRBV28, with D perhaps TRBD2 (6 bases). The germline CDR1 and CDR2 sequences are MDHEN and SYDVKM. V dropped 11 bases and J dropped 6 bases, with 12 bases sitting between them. This CDR3 contains 11 residues. Here the CDR3 reads CAADRGDTQYF. CDR3 nucleotide sequence: TGTGCCGCCGATCGGGGGGATACGCAGTATTTT. The whole variable domain, remainder taken from reference TRBV28 and TRBJ2-3, is DVKVTQSSRYLVKRTGEKVFLECVQDMDHENMFWYRQDPGLGLRLIYFSYDVKMKEKGDIPEGYSVSREKKERFSLILESASTNQTSMYLCAADRGDTQYFGPGTRLTVL.

This clone came up a few times. The V call is TRBV18, the J call TRBJ1-1; maybe TRBD1 (6 bases). Germline lookup yields CDR1 KGHSH and CDR2 LQKENI. The CDR3 has 13 amino acids. V was shortened by 4 bases and J by 4 bases, with 10 bases between the two germline ends. CDR3 loop: CASSLGQITEAFF. CDR3 nucleotides: TGTGCCAGCTCACTCGGACAGATCACTGAAGCTTTCTTT. Filled out from reference TRBV18 and TRBJ1-1, the complete variable domain reads NAGVMQNPRHLVRRRGQEARLRCSPMKGHSHVYWYRQLPEEGLKFMVYLQKENIIDESGMPKERFSAEFPKEGPSILRIQQVVRGDSAAYFCASSLGQITEAFFGQGTRLTVV.

The V gene is TRBV7-2, the J gene TRBJ1-5; 7 bases are a match to TRBD1. V lost 6 bases, J lost 7 bases, and 12 bases stayed unmatched. Germline values: CDR1 SGHTA, CDR2 FQGNSA. The CDR3 contains 15 residues. CDR3 DNA sequence: TGTGCCAGCAGACCCTCAGGGGGTATTGAACAGCCCCAGCATTTT. It encodes CASRPSGGIEQPQHF. Filled out from reference TRBV7-2 and TRBJ1-5, the complete variable domain reads GAGVSQSPSNKVTEKGKDVELRCDPISGHTALYWYRQSLGQGLEFLIYFQGNSAPDKSGLPSDRFSAERTGGSVSTLTIQRTQQEDSAVYLCASRPSGGIEQPQHFGDGTRLSIL.

The gene calls are TRBV18 and TRBJ2-7, with D unclear. Germline values: CDR1 KGHSH, CDR2 LQKENI. This CDR3 spans 14 amino acids. The V gene lost 1 base and the J gene lost 2 bases, with 9 bases spanning the gap. CDR3 DNA sequence: TGTGCCAGCTCACCACGGTCAGGTACCTACGAGCAGTACTTC. Translated, it gives CASSPRSGTYEQYF.

The chain is built from TRBV19 and TRBJ2-1; no clear D. The V end lost 0 bases, the J end lost 4 bases, and 4 bases lay between the germline ends. This CDR3 is 13 amino acids long. The germline CDR1 and CDR2 sequences are LNHDA and SQIVND (reference sequence). The CDR3 loop is CASSIDRYNEQFF. The CDR3 DNA is TGTGCCAGTAGTATAGACAGATACAATGAGCAGTTCTTC. Drawing the rest from reference TRBV19 and TRBJ2-1, the complete variable domain is DGGITQSPKYLFRKEGQNVTLSCEQNLNHDAMYWYRQDPGQGLRLIYYSQIVNDFQKGDIAEGYSVSREKKESFPLTVTSAQKNPTAFYLCASSIDRYNEQFFGPGTRLTVL.

CDR3 in amino acids: CASSVTGDSYNEQFF. CDR3 bases: TGTGCCAGCAGCGTCACGGGGGATTCCTACAATGAGCAGTTCTTC. The chain links TRBV9 to TRBJ2-1, with D possibly TRBD2 on 6 matching bases. The CDR3 has 15 residues. V lost 2 bases and J 1 base, leaving 10 bases between the germline ends. CDR1 SGDLS and CDR2 YYNGEE come from the germline V gene.

V gene TRBV10-3 combines with J gene TRBJ1-3; TRBD1 might be the D (6 bases). The germline gives CDR1 ENHRY, CDR2 SYGVKD. CDR3 length equals 13 residues. Trimming removed 8 bases at V and 1 base at J, with 9 bases between. The DNA of the CDR3 is TGTGCCATCTGGGGGCTTTCTGGAAACACCATATATTTT. This codes for CAIWGLSGNTIYF.